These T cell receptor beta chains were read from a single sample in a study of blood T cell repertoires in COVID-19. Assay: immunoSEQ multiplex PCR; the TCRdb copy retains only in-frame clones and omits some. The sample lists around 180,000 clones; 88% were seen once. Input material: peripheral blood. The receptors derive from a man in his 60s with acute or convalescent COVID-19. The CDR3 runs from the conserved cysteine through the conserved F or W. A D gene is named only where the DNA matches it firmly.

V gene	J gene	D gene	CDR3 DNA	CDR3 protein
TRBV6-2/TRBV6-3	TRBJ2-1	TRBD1	TGTGCCAGCAGTCAACCTTCGACAGGGGGCAATGAGCAGTTCTTC	CASSQPSTGGNEQFF
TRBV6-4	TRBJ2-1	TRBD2	TGTGCCAGCAGCGCTAGGGGGCTAGCGGGAGCTTCCTACAATGAGCAGTTCTTC	CASSARGLAGASYNEQFF
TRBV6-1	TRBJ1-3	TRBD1	TGTGCCAGCAGTGAAGCAGGGGGCGGAAACACCATATATTTT	CASSEAGGGNTIYF
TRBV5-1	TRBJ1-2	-	TGCGCCAGCAGCTTGGGCACCATAGAGGGCTACACCTTC	CASSLGTIEGYTF
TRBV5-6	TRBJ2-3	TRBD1	TGTGCCAGCAGCAATTACAGGGGGCCTGTAGATACGCAGTATTTT	CASSNYRGPVDTQYF
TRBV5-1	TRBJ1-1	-	TGCGCCAGCAGCTTGGGCGTCAGCGCGAACACTGAAGCTTTCTTT	CASSLGVSANTEAFF
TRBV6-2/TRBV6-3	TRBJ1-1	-	TGTGCCAGCAGCCGCGAACGCGGTGAAGCTTTCTTT	CASSRERGEAFF
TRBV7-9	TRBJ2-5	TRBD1	TGTGCCAGCAGCTTCCAGGGGGCATACCAAGAGACCCAGTACTTC	CASSFQGAYQETQYF
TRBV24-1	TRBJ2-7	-	TGTGCCACCAGTGAGGCGAGCGGCTCCTACGAGCAGTACTTC	CATSEASGSYEQYF
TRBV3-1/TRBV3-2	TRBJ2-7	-	TGTGCCAGCGGACGGACAGTTAGCTACGAGCAGTACTTC	CASGRTVSYEQYF
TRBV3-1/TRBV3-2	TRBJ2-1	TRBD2	TGTGCCAGCAGCCAAGTCCTACCCGGACTAGCGGGGGGGAGCAATGAGCAGTTCTTC	CASSQVLPGLAGGSNEQFF
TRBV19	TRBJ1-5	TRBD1	TGTGCCAGTAGTATTGGGGGGACAGGGGGCAATCAGCCCCAGCATTTT	CASSIGGTGGNQPQHF
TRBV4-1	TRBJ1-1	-	TGCGCCAGCAGCCAAGACCGCGAGGGAGGGTACACTGAAGCTTTCTTT	CASSQDREGGYTEAFF
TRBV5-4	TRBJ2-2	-	TGTGCCAGCAGCTCTCCGGGACTGACGAACACCGGGGAGCTGTTTTTT	CASSSPGLTNTGELFF
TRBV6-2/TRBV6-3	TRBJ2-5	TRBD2	TGTGCCAGCAGTTTCGGACTAGCGAGGAGGGTGAGGGAGACCCAGTACTTC	CASSFGLARRVRETQYF
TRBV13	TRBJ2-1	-	TGTGCCAGCAGCAACCGGATGCAGGCAGTTGAGCAGTTCTTC	CASSNRMQAVEQFF
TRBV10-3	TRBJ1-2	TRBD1	TGTGCCATCAGTGAGTCGACAGGGGAGTCATCAAACTATGGCTACACCTTC	CAISESTGESSNYGYTF
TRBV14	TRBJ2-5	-	TGTGCCAGCAGCCCTCGGGGGGCGCGGGATGAGTACTTC	CASSPRGARDEYF
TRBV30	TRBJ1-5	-	TGTGCCTGGAGTGTCGGGTCGGCTAGCAATCAGCCCCAGCATTTT	CAWSVGSASNQPQHF
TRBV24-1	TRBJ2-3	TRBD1	TGTGCCACCAGTGATTTCCCCGGACAGGGCCCAGATACGCAGTATTTT	CATSDFPGQGPDTQYF
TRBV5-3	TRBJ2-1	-	TGTGCCAGAAGCTTGGCCTCGGGGGACAATGAGCAGTTCTTC	CARSLASGDNEQFF
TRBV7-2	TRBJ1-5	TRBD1	TGTGCCAGCAGCCCTACAGGGGGCGGGAATCAGCCCCAGCATTTT	CASSPTGGGNQPQHF
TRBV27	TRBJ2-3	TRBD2	TGTGCCAGCAGTCTCGGGGGGTTTTCAGATACGCAGTATTTT	CASSLGGFSDTQYF
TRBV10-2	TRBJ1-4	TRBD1	TGCGCCAGCAGGGGGACAGGGGGAAATGAAAAACTGTTTTTT	CASRGTGGNEKLFF
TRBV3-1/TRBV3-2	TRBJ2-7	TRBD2	TGTGCCAGCAGCCTGGGACTAGCGGGAGGGGTCTACGAGCAGTACTTC	CASSLGLAGGVYEQYF
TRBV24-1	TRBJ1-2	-	TGTGCCACCAGTGATTTAAGAACTAATGGCTACACCTTC	CATSDLRTNGYTF
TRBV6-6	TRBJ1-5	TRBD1	TGTGCCAGCAGTGCCAGGGGGAGCAATCAGCCCCAGCATTTT	CASSARGSNQPQHF
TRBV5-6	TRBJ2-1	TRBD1	TGTGCCAGCAGCCCCGGGACAGGGGCAAGCAATGAGCAGTTCTTC	CASSPGTGASNEQFF
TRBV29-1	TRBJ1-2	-	TGCAGCGTCGAAACTAGACCTGTTGGCTACACCTTC	CSVETRPVGYTF
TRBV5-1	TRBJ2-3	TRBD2	TGCGCCAGCAGCTCGGGGGGGCTAGCAGCTAGCACAGATACGCAGTATTTT	CASSSGGLAASTDTQYF
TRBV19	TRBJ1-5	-	TGTGCCAGTAGTATGAGAATTAATAGCAATCAGCCCCAGCATTTT	CASSMRINSNQPQHF
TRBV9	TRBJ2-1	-	TGTGCCAGCAGCACAACTCAGGGGCACCCCTACAATGAGCAGTTCTTC	CASSTTQGHPYNEQFF
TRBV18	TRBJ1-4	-	TGTGCCAGCTCACCACCGCAGGGAAATGAAAAACTGTTTTTT	CASSPPQGNEKLFF
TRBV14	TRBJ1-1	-	TGTGCCAGCAGCCAAGAGAGGGAAGGTGAAGCTTTCTTT	CASSQEREGEAFF
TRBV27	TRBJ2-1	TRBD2	TGTGCCAGCAGTTCCGGCTTCGGACTAGCGGGCGAGTACAATGAGCAGTTCTTC	CASSSGFGLAGEYNEQFF
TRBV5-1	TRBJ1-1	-	TGCGCCAGCAGCAAGAGAGACAGGACGTCCGCTGAAGCTTTCTTT	CASSKRDRTSAEAFF
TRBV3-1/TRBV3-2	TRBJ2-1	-	TGTGCCAGCAGGAACTCAGGTGAGCAGTTCTTC	CASRNSGEQFF